This TCR beta chain was obtained from a study of T-cell memory formation after mild COVID-19. Study-wide background: Clusters were largely donor specific. General study findings and limits: Memory sampled before infection contained some responding clones, suggesting cross-reactive memory joined.

In germline, CDR1 is SGDLS, CDR2 YYNGEE. The CDR3 is 13 amino acids. V was cut by 0 bases and J by 6 bases, with 8 bases left in between. MiXCR was run by TCRdb on the 5' RACE reads, yielding one entry per CDR3 protein. This sample has 200,000 to 250,000 distinct CDR3 sequences, with 9.5% found just once. This clonotype came up many times. What it binds is not known. The sample was PBMCs or a T cell subset sorted from them (not recorded which). This clonotype was obtained from a man aged 18 to 35 who had mild COVID-19 (a few samples of this study predate the infection). Cell type and time point are not known. This chain links TRBV9 with TRBJ2-3; unclear D gene. In nucleotides, the CDR3 is TGTGCCAGCAGCGTAGCCCCGGAGGATACGCAGTATTTT. This codes for CASSVAPEDTQYF.